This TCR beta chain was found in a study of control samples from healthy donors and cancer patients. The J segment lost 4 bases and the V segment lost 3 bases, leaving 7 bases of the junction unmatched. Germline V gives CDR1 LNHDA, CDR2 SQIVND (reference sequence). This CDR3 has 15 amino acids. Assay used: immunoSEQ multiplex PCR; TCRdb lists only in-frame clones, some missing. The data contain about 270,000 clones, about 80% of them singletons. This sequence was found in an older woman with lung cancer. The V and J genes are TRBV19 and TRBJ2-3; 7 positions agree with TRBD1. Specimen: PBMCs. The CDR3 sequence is CASSINRQGADTQYF. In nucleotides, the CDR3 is TGTGCCAGTAGTATTAATCGGCAGGGGGCAGATACGCAGTATTTT.